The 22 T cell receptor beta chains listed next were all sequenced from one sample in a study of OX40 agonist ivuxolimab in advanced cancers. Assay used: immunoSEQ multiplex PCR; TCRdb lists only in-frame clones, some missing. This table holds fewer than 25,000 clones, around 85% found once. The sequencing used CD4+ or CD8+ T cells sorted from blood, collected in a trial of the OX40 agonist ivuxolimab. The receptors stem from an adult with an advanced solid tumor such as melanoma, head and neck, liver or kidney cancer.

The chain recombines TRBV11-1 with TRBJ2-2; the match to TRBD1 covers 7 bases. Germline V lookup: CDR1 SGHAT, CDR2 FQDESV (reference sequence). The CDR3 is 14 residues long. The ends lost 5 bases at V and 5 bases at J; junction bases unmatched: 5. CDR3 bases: TGTGCCAGCAGCGGGGACAGCTGGACCGGGGAGCTGTTTTTT. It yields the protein CASSGDSWTGELFF.

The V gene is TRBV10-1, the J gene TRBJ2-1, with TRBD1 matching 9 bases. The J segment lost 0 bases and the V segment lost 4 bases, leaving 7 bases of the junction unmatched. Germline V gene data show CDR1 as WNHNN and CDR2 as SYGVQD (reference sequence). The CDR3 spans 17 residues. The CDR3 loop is CASSGGQGRSSYNEQFF. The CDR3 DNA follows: TGCGCCAGCAGTGGGGGACAGGGAAGGAGCTCCTACAATGAGCAGTTCTTC.

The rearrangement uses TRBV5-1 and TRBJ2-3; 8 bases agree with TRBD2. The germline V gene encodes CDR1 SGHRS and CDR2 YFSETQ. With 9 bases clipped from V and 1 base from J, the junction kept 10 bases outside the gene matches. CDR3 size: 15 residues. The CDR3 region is CATNRGGLGTDTQYF. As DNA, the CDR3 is TGCGCCACAAACCGGGGGGGCTTGGGCACAGATACGCAGTATTTT.

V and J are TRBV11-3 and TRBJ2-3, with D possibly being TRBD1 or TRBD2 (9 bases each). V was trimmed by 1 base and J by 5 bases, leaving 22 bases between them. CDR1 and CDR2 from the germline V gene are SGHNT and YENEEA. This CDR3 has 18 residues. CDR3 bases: TGTGCCAGCAGCTTAGGGACAGGGGTAGCGGGAGAGGGAGATACGCAGTATTTT. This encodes CASSLGTGVAGEGDTQYF.

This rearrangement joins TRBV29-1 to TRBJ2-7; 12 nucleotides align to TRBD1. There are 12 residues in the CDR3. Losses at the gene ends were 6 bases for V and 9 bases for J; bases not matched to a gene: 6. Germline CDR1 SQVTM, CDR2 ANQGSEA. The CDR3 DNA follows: TGCAGCGTGGGACAGGGGGCGCTTGTGCAGTACTTC. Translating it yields CSVGQGALVQYF.

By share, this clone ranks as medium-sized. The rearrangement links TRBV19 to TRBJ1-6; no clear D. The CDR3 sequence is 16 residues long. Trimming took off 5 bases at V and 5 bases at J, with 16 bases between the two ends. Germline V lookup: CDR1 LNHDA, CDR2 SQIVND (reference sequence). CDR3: CASSPAPGPDNSPLHF. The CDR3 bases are TGTGCCAGTAGTCCCGCGCCCGGCCCAGATAATTCACCCCTCCACTTT.

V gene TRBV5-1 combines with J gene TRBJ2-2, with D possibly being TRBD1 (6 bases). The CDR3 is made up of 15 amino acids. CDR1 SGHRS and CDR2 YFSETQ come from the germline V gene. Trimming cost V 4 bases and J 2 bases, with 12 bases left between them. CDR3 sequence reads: CASSARDTNTGELFF. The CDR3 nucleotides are TGCGCCAGCAGCGCCCGGGACACCAACACCGGGGAGCTGTTTTTT.

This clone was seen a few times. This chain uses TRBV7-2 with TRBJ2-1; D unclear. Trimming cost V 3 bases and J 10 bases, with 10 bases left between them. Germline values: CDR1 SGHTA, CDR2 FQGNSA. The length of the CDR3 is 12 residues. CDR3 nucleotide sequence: TGTGCCAGCAGCTTTTGGACGGAAGAGCAGTTCTTC. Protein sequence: CASSFWTEEQFF.

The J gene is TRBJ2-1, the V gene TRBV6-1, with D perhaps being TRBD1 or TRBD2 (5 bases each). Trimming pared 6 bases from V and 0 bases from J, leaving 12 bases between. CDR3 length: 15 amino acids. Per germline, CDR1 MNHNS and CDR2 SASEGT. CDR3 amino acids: CASSPGGNSYNEQFF. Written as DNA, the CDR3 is TGTGCCAGCAGCCCTGGGGGTAACTCCTACAATGAGCAGTTCTTC.

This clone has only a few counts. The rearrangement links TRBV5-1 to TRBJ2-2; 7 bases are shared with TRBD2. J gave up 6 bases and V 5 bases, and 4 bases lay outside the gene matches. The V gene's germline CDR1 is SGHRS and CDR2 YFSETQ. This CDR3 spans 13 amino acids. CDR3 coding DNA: TGCGCCAGCAGGTGGGGAGGGCCCGGGGAGCTGTTTTTT. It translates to CASRWGGPGELFF.

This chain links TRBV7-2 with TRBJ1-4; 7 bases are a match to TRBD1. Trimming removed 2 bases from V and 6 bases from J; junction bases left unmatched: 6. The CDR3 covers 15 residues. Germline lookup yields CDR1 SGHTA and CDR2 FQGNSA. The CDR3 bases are TGTGCCAGCAGCTTATATGGGCAGGGGGATGAAAAACTGTTTTTT. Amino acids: CASSLYGQGDEKLFF.

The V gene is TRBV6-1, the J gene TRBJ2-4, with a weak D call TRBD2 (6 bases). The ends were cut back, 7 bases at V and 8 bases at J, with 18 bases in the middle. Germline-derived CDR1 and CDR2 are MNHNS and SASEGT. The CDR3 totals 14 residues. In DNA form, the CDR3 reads TGTGCCAGCACCGAATCTGTGACTAGGGACATTCAGTACTTC. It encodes CASTESVTRDIQYF.

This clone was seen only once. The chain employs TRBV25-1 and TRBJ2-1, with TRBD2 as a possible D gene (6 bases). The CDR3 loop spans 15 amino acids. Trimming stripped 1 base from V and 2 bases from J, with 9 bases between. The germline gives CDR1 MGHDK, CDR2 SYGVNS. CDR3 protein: CASSEFGGPYNEQFF. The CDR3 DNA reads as TGTGCCAGCAGTGAATTCGGAGGGCCCTACAATGAGCAGTTCTTC.

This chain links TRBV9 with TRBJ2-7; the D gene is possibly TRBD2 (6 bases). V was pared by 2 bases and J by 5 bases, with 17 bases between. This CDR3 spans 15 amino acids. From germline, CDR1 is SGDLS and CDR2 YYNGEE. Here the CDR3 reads CASSVFPGTVNEQYF. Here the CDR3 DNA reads TGTGCCAGCAGCGTCTTCCCGGGGACTGTAAACGAGCAGTACTTC. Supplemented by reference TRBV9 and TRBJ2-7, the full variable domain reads DSGVTQTPKHLITATGQRVTLRCSPRSGDLSVYWYQQSLDQGLQFLIQYYNGEERAKGNILERFSAQQFPDLHSELNLSSLELGDSALYFCASSVFPGTVNEQYFGPGTRLTVT.

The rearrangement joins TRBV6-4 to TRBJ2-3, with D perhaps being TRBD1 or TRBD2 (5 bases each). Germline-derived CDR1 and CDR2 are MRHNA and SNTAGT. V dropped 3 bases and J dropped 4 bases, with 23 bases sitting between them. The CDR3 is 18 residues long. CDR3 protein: CASSEFSGTGGWADTQYF. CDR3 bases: TGTGCCAGCAGTGAATTTTCCGGGACCGGTGGTTGGGCAGATACGCAGTATTTT.

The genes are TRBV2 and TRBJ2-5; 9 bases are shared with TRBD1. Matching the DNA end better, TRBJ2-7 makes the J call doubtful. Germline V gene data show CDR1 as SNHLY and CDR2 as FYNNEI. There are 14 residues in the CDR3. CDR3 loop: CASSEGQGGYEQYF. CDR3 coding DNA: TGTGCCAGCAGTGAAGGACAGGGGGGGTACGAGCAGTACTTC.

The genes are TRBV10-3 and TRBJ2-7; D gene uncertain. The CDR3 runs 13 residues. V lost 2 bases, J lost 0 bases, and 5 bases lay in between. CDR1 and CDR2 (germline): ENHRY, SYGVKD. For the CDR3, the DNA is TGTGCCATCAGTGAGGTAATCTCCTACGAGCAGTACTTC. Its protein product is CAISEVISYEQYF.

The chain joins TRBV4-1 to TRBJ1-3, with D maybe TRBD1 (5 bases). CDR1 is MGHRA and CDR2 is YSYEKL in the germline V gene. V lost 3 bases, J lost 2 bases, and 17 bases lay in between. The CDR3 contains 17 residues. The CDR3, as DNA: TGCGCCAGCAGCCATAGCCAGGGACCTCCTGCTGGAAACACCATATATTTT. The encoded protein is CASSHSQGPPAGNTIYF.

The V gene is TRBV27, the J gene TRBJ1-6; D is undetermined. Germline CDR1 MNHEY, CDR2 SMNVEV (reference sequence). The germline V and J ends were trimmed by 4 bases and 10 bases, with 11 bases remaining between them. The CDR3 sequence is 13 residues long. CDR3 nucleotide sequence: TGTGCCAGCAGTTCCCCACTGGGGTCACCCCTCCACTTT. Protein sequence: CASSSPLGSPLHF.

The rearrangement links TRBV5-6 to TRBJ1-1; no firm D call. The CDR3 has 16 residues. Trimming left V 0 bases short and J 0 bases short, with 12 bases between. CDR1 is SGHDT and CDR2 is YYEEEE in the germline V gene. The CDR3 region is CASSLAGVPMNTEAFF. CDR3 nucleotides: TGTGCCAGCAGCTTGGCTGGCGTCCCCATGAACACTGAAGCTTTCTTT.

The CDR3 nucleotides read TGTGCCAGCAGCTTGTCCCTCTACAATGAGCAGTTCTTC. It is translated as CASSLSLYNEQFF. V and J are TRBV7-3 and TRBJ2-1; D remains unclear. V lost 3 bases and J lost 3, with 6 bases in between. The germline V gene encodes CDR1 SGHTA and CDR2 FQGTGA. The CDR3 covers 13 residues.

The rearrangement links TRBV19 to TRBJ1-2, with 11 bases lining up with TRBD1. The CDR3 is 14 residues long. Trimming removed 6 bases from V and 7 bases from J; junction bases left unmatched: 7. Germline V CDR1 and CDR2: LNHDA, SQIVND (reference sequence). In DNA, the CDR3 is TGTGCCAGTAGGGCCGGACAGGGGGCAGGTGGCTACACCTTC. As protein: CASRAGQGAGGYTF.